Listed here is a single TCR beta chain. TCRdb's copy holds only in-frame clones and misses some; the assay was immunoSEQ multiplex PCR. The sample holds 150,000 to 200,000 clones, just over 90% seen once. Per germline, CDR1 MNHEY and CDR2 SVGAGI. CDR3 length equals 13 residues. Trimming removed 7 bases at V and 2 bases at J, with 11 bases between. The entry originates in a study of control samples from healthy donors and cancer patients. Material for sequencing was blood. The chain joins TRBV6-5 to TRBJ1-1, with D possibly matching TRBD1 (6 bases). This receptor was taken from a man between 25 and 39 years old in good health. This CDR3 is CASTQDSNTEAFF. CDR3 coding DNA: TGTGCCAGCACCCAGGACAGCAACACTGAAGCTTTCTTT.